This T cell receptor (beta chain) was profiled in a study of CD8 T cells in ankylosing spondylitis. Study observations and caveats: Characteristic of ankylosing spondylitis blood, it appeared, was a TCR beta motif comprising several highly homologous variants.

With regard to this clonotype: The antigen is undetermined.

TCRdb independently ran MiXCR on the 5' RACE reads; one entry per CDR3 protein. The sample includes 700,000 to 1,000,000 distinct CDR3 sequences, 12% of them seen just once. This CDR3 comprises 17 residues. In germline, CDR1 is SEHNR, CDR2 FQNEAQ (reference sequence). V was cut by 1 base and J by 3 bases, with 16 bases left in between. Material: blood, either unsorted or a sorted T cell fraction (not recorded which). The TCR comes from a male donor with ankylosing spondylitis. The rearrangement links TRBV7-9 to TRBJ2-1; D gene uncertain. The CDR3 bases are TGTGCCAGCAGCTTAGGGGTTGGGCAGGTTTACTACAATGAGCAGTTCTTC. Amino acids: CASSLGVGQVYYNEQFF.